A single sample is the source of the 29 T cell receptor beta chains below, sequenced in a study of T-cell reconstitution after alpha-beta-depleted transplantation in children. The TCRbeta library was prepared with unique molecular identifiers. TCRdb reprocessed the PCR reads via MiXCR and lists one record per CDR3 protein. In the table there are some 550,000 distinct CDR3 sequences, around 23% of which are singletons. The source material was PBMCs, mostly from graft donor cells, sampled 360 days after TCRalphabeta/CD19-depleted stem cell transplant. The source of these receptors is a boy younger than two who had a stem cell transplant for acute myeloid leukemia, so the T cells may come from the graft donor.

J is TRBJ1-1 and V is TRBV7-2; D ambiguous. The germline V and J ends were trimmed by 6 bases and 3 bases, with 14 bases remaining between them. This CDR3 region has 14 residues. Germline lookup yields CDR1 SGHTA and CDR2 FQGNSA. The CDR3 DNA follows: TGTGCCAGCAGTTTGAAGGTACCGCACACTGAAGCTTTCTTT. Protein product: CASSLKVPHTEAFF.

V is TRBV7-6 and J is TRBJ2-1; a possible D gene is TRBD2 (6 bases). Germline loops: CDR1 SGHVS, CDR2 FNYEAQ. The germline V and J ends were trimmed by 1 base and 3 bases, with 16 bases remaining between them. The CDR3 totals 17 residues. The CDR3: CASSLDGGAAGYNEQFF. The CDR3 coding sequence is TGTGCCAGCAGCTTAGATGGCGGGGCCGCGGGCTACAATGAGCAGTTCTTC.

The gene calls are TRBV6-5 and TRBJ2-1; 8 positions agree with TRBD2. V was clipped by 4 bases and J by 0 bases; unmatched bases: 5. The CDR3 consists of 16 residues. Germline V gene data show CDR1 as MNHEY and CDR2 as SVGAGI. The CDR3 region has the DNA TGTGCCAGCAGTTCCCGGACTAGCACCTCCTACAATGAGCAGTTCTTC. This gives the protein CASSSRTSTSYNEQFF.

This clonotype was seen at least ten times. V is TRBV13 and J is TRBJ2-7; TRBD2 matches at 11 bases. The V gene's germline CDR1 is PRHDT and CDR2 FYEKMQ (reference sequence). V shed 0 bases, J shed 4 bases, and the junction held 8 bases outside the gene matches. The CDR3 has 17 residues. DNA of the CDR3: TGTGCCAGCAGCTTAGGATGGCTAGCGGGGGGACAGTACGAGCAGTACTTC. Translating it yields CASSLGWLAGGQYEQYF.

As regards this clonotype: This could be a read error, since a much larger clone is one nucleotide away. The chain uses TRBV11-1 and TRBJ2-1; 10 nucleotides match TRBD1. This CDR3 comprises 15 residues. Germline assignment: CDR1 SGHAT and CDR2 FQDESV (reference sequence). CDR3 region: CSSSPRDRGSDEQFF. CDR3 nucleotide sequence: TGTTCCAGCAGCCCCCGGGACAGGGGATCCGATGAGCAGTTCTTC.

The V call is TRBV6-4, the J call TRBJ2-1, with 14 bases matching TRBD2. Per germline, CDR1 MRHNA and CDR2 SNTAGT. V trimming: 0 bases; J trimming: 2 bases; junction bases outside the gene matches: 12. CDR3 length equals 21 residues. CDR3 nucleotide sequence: TGTGCCAGCAGTGACTCTAAGGCGACTAGCGGGGGGGCCAGGCCCTACAATGAGCAGTTCTTC. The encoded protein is CASSDSKATSGGARPYNEQFF.

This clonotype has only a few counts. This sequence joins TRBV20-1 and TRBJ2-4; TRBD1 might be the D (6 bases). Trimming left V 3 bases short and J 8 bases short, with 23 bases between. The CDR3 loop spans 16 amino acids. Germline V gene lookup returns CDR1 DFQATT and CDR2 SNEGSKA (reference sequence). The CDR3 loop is CSARSQGLSYGYIQYF. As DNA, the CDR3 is TGCAGTGCTAGGTCCCAGGGGCTATCCTACGGTTACATTCAGTACTTC.

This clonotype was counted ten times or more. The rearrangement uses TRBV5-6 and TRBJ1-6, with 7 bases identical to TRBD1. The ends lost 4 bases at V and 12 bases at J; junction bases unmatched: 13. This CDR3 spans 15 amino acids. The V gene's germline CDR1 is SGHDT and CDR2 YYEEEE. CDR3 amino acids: CASSTWTGRTGPLHF. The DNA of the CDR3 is TGTGCCAGCAGCACCTGGACAGGCCGAACAGGACCCCTCCACTTT.

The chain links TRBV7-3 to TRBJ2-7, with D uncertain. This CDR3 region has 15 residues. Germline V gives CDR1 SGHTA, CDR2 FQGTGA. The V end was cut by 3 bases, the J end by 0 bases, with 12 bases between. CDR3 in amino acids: CASSFFPGSSYEQYF. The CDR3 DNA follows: TGTGCCAGCAGCTTTTTCCCGGGCAGCTCCTACGAGCAGTACTTC. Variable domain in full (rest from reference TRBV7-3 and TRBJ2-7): GAGVSQTPSNKVTEKGKYVELRCDPISGHTALYWYRQSLGQGPEFLIYFQGTGAADDSGLPNDRFFAVRPEGSVSTLKIQRTERGDSAVYLCASSFFPGSSYEQYFGPGTRLTVT.

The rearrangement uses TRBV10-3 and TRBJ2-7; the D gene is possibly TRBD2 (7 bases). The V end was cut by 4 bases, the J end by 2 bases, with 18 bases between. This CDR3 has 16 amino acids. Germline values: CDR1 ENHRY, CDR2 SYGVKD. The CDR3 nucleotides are TGTGCCATCAGTGCGCCGTGGGGGGGCGAAGCCTACGAGCAGTACTTC. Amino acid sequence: CAISAPWGGEAYEQYF.

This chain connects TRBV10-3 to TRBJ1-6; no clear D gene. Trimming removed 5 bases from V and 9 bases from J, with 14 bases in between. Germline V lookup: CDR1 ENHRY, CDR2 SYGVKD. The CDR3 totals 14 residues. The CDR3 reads CAISPWVHGSPLHF. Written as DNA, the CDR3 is TGTGCCATCAGTCCGTGGGTCCATGGTTCACCCCTCCACTTT.

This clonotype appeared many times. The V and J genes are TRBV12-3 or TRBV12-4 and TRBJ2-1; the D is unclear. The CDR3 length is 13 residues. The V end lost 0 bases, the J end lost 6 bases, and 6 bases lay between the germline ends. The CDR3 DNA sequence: TGTGCCAGCAGTTTAGCAGGTATCAATGAGCAGTTCTTC. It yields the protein CASSLAGINEQFF.

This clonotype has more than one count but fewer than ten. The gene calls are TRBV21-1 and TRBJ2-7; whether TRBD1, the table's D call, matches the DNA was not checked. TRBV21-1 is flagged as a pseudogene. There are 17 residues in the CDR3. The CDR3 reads CASSKLGAGQGVGEQYF. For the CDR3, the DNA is TGTGCCAGCAGCAAACTCGGGGCGGGACAGGGAGTGGGCGAGCAGTACTTC.

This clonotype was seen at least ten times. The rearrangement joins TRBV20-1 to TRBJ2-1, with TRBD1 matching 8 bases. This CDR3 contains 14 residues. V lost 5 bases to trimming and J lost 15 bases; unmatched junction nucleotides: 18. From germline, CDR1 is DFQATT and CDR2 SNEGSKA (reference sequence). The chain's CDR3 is CSAPAGTGSPGAFF. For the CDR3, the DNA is TGCAGTGCTCCCGCCGGGACAGGCTCCCCGGGGGCGTTCTTC.

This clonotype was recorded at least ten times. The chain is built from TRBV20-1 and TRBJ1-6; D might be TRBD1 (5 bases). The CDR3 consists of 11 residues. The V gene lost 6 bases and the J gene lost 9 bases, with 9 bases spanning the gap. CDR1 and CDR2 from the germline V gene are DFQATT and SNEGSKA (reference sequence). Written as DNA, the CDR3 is TGCAGTGCCGGGGGAGTTTCACCCCTCCACTTT. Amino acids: CSAGGVSPLHF.

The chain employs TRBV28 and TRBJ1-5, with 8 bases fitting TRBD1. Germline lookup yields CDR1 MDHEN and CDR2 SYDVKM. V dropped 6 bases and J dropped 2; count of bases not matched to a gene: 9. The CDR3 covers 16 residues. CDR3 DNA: TGTGCCAGCAGCGGGGAGTTGGGACAGGGCAATCAGCCCCAGCATTTT. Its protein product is CASSGELGQGNQPQHF.

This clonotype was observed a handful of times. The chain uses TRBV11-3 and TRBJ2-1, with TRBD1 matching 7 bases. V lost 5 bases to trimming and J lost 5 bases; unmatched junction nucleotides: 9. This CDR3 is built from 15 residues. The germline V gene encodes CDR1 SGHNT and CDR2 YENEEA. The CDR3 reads CASSPRAGGNNEQFF. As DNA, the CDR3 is TGTGCCAGCAGCCCCCGAGCAGGGGGAAACAATGAGCAGTTCTTC.

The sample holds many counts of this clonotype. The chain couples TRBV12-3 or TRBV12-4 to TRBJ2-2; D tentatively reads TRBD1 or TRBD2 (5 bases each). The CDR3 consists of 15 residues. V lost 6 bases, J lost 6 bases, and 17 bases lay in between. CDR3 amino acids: CASSLGASGAGELFF. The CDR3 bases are TGTGCCAGCAGCCTAGGGGCCTCCGGGGCCGGGGAGCTGTTTTTT.

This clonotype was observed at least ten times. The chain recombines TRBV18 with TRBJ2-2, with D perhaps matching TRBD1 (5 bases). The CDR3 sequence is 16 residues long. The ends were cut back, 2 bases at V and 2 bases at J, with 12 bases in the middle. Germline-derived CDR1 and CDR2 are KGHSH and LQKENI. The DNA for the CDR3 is TGTGCCAGCTCACCAAACGGCAGGACAAACACCGGGGAGCTGTTTTTT. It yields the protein CASSPNGRTNTGELFF.

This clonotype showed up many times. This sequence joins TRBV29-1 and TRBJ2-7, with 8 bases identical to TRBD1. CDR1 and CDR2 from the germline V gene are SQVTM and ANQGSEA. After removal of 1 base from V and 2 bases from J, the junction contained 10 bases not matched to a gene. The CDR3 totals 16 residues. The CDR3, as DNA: TGCAGCGTTGAAGTAATCCGGGACAGGCTGGCCTACGAGCAGTACTTC. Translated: CSVEVIRDRLAYEQYF.

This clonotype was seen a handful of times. In nucleotides, the CDR3 is TGCAGTGCTAGAGAAAAGTGGGGGGTAGGAGTCCCTGATGAGCAGTTCTTC. Its protein is CSAREKWGVGVPDEQFF. This chain links TRBV20-1 with TRBJ2-1, with a tentative D call TRBD2 (6 bases). CDR1 is DFQATT and CDR2 is SNEGSKA in the germline V gene (reference sequence). The CDR3 spans 17 residues. Trimming stripped 0 bases from V and 8 bases from J, with 23 bases between.

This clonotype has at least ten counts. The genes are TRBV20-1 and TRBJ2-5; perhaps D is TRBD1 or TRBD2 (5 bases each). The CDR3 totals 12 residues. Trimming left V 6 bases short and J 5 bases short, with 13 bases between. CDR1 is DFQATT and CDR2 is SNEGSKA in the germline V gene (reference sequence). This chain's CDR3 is CSAWGWGETQYF. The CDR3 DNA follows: TGCAGTGCCTGGGGCTGGGGGGAGACCCAGTACTTC.

The CDR3 nucleotides are TGTGCCAGCAGCTCGCAAACGGGACTCCGAGGGCACGAGCAGTACTTC. It encodes CASSSQTGLRGHEQYF. The rearrangement joins TRBV7-9 to TRBJ2-7; the D gene is possibly TRBD2 (6 bases). The germline V and J ends were trimmed by 4 bases and 5 bases, with 21 bases remaining between them. Germline V lookup: CDR1 SEHNR, CDR2 FQNEAQ (reference sequence). The CDR3 has 16 amino acids.

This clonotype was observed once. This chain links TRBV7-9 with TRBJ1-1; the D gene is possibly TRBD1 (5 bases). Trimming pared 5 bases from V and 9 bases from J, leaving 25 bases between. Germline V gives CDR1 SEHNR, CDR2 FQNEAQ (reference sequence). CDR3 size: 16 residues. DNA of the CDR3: TGTGCCAGCAGCCGCGGGGGAGGGCGCCTTGATCTGAAAGCTTTCTTT. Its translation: CASSRGGGRLDLKAFF.

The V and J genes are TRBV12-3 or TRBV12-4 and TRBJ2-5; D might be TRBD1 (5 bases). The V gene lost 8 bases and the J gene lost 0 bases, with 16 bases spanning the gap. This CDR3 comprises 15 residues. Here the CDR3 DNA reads TGTGCCAGCGCTCTAGGGGCTTTTTACCAAGAGACCCAGTACTTC. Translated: CASALGAFYQETQYF.

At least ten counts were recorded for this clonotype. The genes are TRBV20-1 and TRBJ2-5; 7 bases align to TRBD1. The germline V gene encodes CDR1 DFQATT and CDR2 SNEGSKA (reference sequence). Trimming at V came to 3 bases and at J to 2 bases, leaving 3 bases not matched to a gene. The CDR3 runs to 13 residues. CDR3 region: CSASPDRQETQYF. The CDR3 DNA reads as TGCAGTGCTAGTCCGGACAGGCAAGAGACCCAGTACTTC.

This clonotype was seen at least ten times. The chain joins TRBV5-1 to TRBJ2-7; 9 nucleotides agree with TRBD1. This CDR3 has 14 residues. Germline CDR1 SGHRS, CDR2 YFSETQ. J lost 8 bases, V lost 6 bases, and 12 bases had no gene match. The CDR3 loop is CASTPSGTGFQQYF. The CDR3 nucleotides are TGCGCCAGCACCCCCTCCGGGACAGGGTTTCAGCAGTACTTC.

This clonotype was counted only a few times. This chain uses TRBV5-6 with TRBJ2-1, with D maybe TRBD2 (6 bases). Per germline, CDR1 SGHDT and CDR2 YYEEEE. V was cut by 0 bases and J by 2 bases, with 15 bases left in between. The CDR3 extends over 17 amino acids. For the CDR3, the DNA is TGTGCCAGCAGCTTGGTTCCCGGGGCGGGGCCCTACAATGAGCAGTTCTTC. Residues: CASSLVPGAGPYNEQFF. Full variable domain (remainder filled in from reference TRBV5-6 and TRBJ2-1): DAGVTQSPTHLIKTRGQQVTLRCSPKSGHDTVSWYQQALGQGPQFIFQYYEEEERQRGNFPDRFSGHQFPNYSSELNVNALLLGDSALYLCASSLVPGAGPYNEQFFGPGTRLTVL.

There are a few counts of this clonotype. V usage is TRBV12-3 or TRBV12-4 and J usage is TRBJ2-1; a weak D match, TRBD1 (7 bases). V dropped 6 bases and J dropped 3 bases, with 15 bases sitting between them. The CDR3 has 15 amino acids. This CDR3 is CASSRGTEDYNEQFF. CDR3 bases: TGTGCCAGCAGCCGCGGGACAGAAGACTACAATGAGCAGTTCTTC.